The TCR beta chain described here comes from a study of OX40 agonist ivuxolimab in advanced cancers. Produced via immunoSEQ multiplex PCR; TCRdb's table is partial and in-frame only. This sample carries just over 60,000 clones, under 95% of them seen once, and the ten largest clones take approximately 11%. Study results and caveats: By week 6 at 0.1 to 3.0 mg/kg, blood CD4+ and CD8+ T cells had expanded clonally. Among the lowest peripheral clonal expansion occurred in 0.1-3.0 mg/kg partial responders.

With respect to this clone: Its matching antigen is unknown.

There are 15 residues in the CDR3. V was pared by 3 bases and J by 1 base, with 13 bases between. CDR1 LNHNV and CDR2 YYDKDF come from the germline V gene (reference sequence). The V call is TRBV15, the J call TRBJ2-7, with D tentatively TRBD2 (6 bases). The clonotype originates from an adult with an advanced solid tumor such as melanoma, head and neck, liver or kidney cancer. The sequenced sample was CD4+ or CD8+ T cells sorted from blood, obtained in a trial of the OX40 agonist ivuxolimab. The CDR3 DNA is TGTGCCACCAGCAGGAGGGGCGGGATTTCCTACGAGCAGTACTTC. Residues: CATSRRGGISYEQYF.